These 12 T cell receptor beta chains originate from one sample sequenced in a study of T cell responses to AZD1222 COVID-19 vaccine. Clones were read by immunoSEQ multiplex PCR, and TCRdb kept only the in-frame ones, dropping some. In the table there are 120,000 to 150,000 clones, more than 70% of which are singletons. The sequencing used peripheral blood, collected 28 days after the second AZD1222 dose. These receptors were obtained from an adult who received the AZD1222 COVID-19 vaccine.

Concerning this clone itself: The same CDR3 also results from other DNA sequences found in this sample. Written as DNA, the CDR3 is TGCGCCAGCAGTGAGCCCGGCTACGAGCAGTACTTC. The encoded protein is CASSEPGYEQYF. The V gene is TRBV10-1, the J gene TRBJ2-7; D not resolved. The germline V gene encodes CDR1 WNHNN and CDR2 SYGVQD (reference sequence). The ends were cut back, 2 bases at V and 3 bases at J, with 5 bases in the middle. The CDR3 consists of 12 residues.

The rearrangement links TRBV3-1 (or the pseudogene TRBV3-2) to TRBJ1-2, with TRBD1 matching over 7 bases. Germline loops: CDR1 LGHDT, CDR2 YNNKEL (reference sequence). Trimming at V came to 6 bases and at J to 7 bases, leaving 20 bases not matched to a gene. The CDR3 contains 17 residues. The CDR3 DNA reads TGTGCCAGCAGAGACCCGGGACAGCCCGTCCATTTAGGTGGCTACACCTTC. Its translation: CASRDPGQPVHLGGYTF.

The chain uses TRBV2 and TRBJ2-5, with 8 bases that match TRBD2. The CDR3 is made up of 12 amino acids. Germline V gives CDR1 SNHLY, CDR2 FYNNEI. V was clipped by 11 bases and J by 5 bases; unmatched bases: 7. CDR3 residues: CAAGRDAETQYF. DNA of the CDR3: TGTGCCGCCGGGAGGGACGCGGAGACCCAGTACTTC.

The chain combines TRBV6-5 with TRBJ2-7; possible D gene TRBD1, 6 bases. The CDR3 contains 12 residues. Between the trimmed V and J ends, which lost 8 bases and 3 bases, there was a span of 11 bases. The germline V gene has CDR1 MNHEY and CDR2 SVGAGI. The CDR3 nucleotides are TGTGCCAGCCAGGCAGGGGACTACGAGCAGTACTTC. Encoded protein: CASQAGDYEQYF.

The rearrangement joins TRBV6-5 to TRBJ2-3; no definite D call. CDR3 size: 11 residues. Germline V CDR1 and CDR2: MNHEY, SVGAGI. V lost 2 bases and J lost 5, with 2 bases in between. Written as DNA, the CDR3 is TGTGCCAGCAGTTACGGAGATACGCAGTATTTT. The encoded protein is CASSYGDTQYF.

The rearrangement uses TRBV19 and TRBJ2-3; the match to TRBD2 covers 9 bases. The V gene's germline CDR1 is LNHDA and CDR2 SQIVND (reference sequence). There are 13 residues in the CDR3. V trimming: 6 bases; J trimming: 3 bases; junction bases outside the gene matches: 1. The CDR3 nucleotides are TGTGCCAGTAGGACTAGCGGAACAGATACGCAGTATTTT. Its translation: CASRTSGTDTQYF.

This chain connects TRBV6-5 to TRBJ2-3; TRBD2 matches 8 bases. The CDR3 loop spans 14 amino acids. Germline lookup yields CDR1 MNHEY and CDR2 SVGAGI. V was pared by 10 bases and J by 4 bases, with 10 bases of the junction left unmatched. Here the CDR3 DNA reads TGTGCCACCACTCTTCTAGCGGGTGCAGATACGCAGTATTTT. It specifies CATTLLAGADTQYF.

The chain employs TRBV7-9 and TRBJ2-7; the match to TRBD1 covers 10 bases. The CDR3 is 15 amino acids. CDR1 and CDR2 from the germline V gene are SEHNR and FQNEAQ (reference sequence). V trimming: 5 bases; J trimming: 5 bases; junction bases outside the gene matches: 9. CDR3 sequence: CASSPRDRGMNEQYF. CDR3 sequence (DNA): TGTGCCAGCAGCCCCCGGGACAGGGGAATGAACGAGCAGTACTTC.

The chain links TRBV5-1 to TRBJ2-5; the D gene is possibly TRBD1 (6 bases). The CDR3 has 15 residues. The V gene lost 3 bases and the J gene lost 5 bases, with 17 bases spanning the gap. Germline lookup yields CDR1 SGHRS and CDR2 YFSETQ. In DNA, the CDR3 is TGCGCCAGCAGCTCCGGGACACCCTATGGGGAGACCCAGTACTTC. Translation: CASSSGTPYGETQYF.

The chain couples TRBV13 to TRBJ2-4; TRBD1 might be the D (5 bases). V was cut by 4 bases and J by 0 bases, with 7 bases left in between. The CDR3 length is 14 residues. Per germline, CDR1 PRHDT and CDR2 FYEKMQ (reference sequence). The DNA for the CDR3 is TGTGCCAGCAGCTCGACAGTAGCCAAAAACATTCAGTACTTC. This translates into CASSSTVAKNIQYF. Supplemented by reference TRBV13 and TRBJ2-4, the full variable domain reads AAGVIQSPRHLIKEKRETATLKCYPIPRHDTVYWYQQGPGQDPQFLISFYEKMQSDKGSIPDRFSAQQFSDYHSELNMSSLELGDSALYFCASSSTVAKNIQYFGAGTRLSVL.

The V call is TRBV27, the J call TRBJ2-1, with D possibly matching TRBD1 (5 bases). Germline values: CDR1 MNHEY, CDR2 SMNVEV (reference sequence). The CDR3 is 13 amino acids. The germline V and J ends were trimmed by 2 bases and 9 bases, with 11 bases remaining between them. This CDR3 reads CASSLLQGSEQFF. The CDR3 coding sequence is TGTGCCAGCAGTTTACTCCAGGGCTCTGAGCAGTTCTTC.

The genes are TRBV6-5 and TRBJ1-6, with D possibly being TRBD1 (5 bases). From germline, CDR1 is MNHEY and CDR2 SVGAGI. Trimming cost V 6 bases and J 5 bases, with 11 bases left between them. The CDR3 extends over 14 amino acids. CDR3 amino acids: CASRRDGNNSPLHF. CDR3 nucleotide sequence: TGTGCCAGCAGGAGGGACGGAAATAATTCACCCCTCCACTTT.